Below, 32 T cell receptor beta chains from the same sample are listed, as sequenced in a study of blood T cells in healthy people across ages. Next came a second PCR, run for about 6 to 11 cycles, which used a sample-barcoded 5' primer along with a J-beta primer mix. TCRdb processed the 5' RACE reads anew with MiXCR; each CDR3 protein has one entry. The sample contains 1.4 million or so distinct CDR3 sequences, approximately 42% of which appear only once. Specimen: blood. The receptors stem from a woman younger than 30 in good health.

This clonotype has ten or more counts. The chain carries TRBV7-2 and TRBJ2-1; D remains ambiguous. CDR1 and CDR2 (germline): SGHTA, FQGNSA. Trimming left V 5 bases short and J 2 bases short, with 7 bases between. This CDR3 comprises 13 residues. CDR3 coding DNA: TGTGCCAGCAGCCCAAGGCCCTACAATGAGCAGTTCTTC. Translated, it gives CASSPRPYNEQFF.

This sequence joins TRBV12-3 or TRBV12-4 and TRBJ2-2; tentatively, D is TRBD2 (7 bases). The V end lost 1 base, the J end lost 6 bases, and 9 bases lay between the germline ends. The CDR3 consists of 14 residues. The CDR3: CASSLGGGPGELFF. CDR3 in DNA: TGTGCCAGCAGTTTAGGGGGGGGGCCCGGGGAGCTGTTTTTT.

The rearrangement links TRBV29-1 to TRBJ2-7, with D possibly being TRBD1 (6 bases). Looked up from germline, CDR1 is SQVTM and CDR2 is ANQGSEA. V lost 2 bases and J 9 bases, leaving 17 bases between the germline ends. CDR3 length: 13 residues. CDR3 residues: CSVEIQGVFRQYF. CDR3 nucleotide sequence: TGCAGCGTTGAAATACAGGGAGTGTTTAGGCAGTACTTC.

The J gene is TRBJ2-3, the V gene TRBV11-2; the D gene is possibly TRBD1 (5 bases). The length of the CDR3 is 14 residues. Germline values: CDR1 SGHAT, CDR2 FQNNGV. Trimming shortened V by 8 bases and J by 3 bases, and 15 bases separated the two germline ends. CDR3 residues: CASGLGVGTDTQYF. The CDR3 DNA sequence: TGTGCCAGCGGCCTAGGGGTGGGAACAGATACGCAGTATTTT.

The J gene is TRBJ2-7, the V gene TRBV7-8; 8 bases map to TRBD1. Germline V CDR1 and CDR2: SGHVS, FQNEAQ. Trimming took 4 bases from V and 6 from J; bases not matched to a gene: 17. The CDR3 is 17 amino acids. The CDR3 nucleotides read TGTGCCAGCAGCTCTCTGTTCCCCGTGACAGGGGCGAGCGAGCAGTACTTC. Translating it yields CASSSLFPVTGASEQYF. Complete variable domain (other parts from reference TRBV7-8 and TRBJ2-7): GAGVSQSPRYKVAKRGQDVALRCDPISGHVSLFWYQQALGQGPEFLTYFQNEAQLDKSGLPSDRFFAERPEGSVSTLKIQRTQQEDSAVYLCASSSLFPVTGASEQYFGPGTRLTVT.

The V gene is TRBV7-2, the J gene TRBJ2-2, with D perhaps matching TRBD1 or TRBD2 (5 bases each). Germline CDR1 is SGHTA and CDR2 is FQGNSA. With 0 bases removed from V and 3 bases from J, the gap between germline ends came to 8 bases. CDR3 length equals 15 residues. The CDR3: CASSLALGDTGELFF. The CDR3 DNA sequence: TGTGCCAGCAGCTTAGCGTTGGGGGACACCGGGGAGCTGTTTTTT.

V usage is TRBV7-2 and J usage is TRBJ1-5; D is uncertain. The germline V gene encodes CDR1 SGHTA and CDR2 FQGNSA. This CDR3 comprises 14 residues. The ends were cut back, 4 bases at V and 2 bases at J, with 9 bases in the middle. The CDR3 region has the DNA TGTGCCAGCAGCTCTACACGAGGCAATCAGCCCCAGCATTTT. Protein product: CASSSTRGNQPQHF.

The genes are TRBV9 and TRBJ1-1; D might be TRBD1 (6 bases). V was cut by 3 bases and J by 2 bases, with 14 bases left in between. CDR1 is SGDLS and CDR2 is YYNGEE in the germline V gene. The CDR3 is 15 residues long. The CDR3 bases are TGTGCCAGCAGCGCGTACGGGACACCCAACACTGAAGCTTTCTTT. Its translation is CASSAYGTPNTEAFF.

The rearrangement uses TRBV29-1 and TRBJ2-3; D gene uncertain. This CDR3 is 10 amino acids long. CDR1 and CDR2 from the germline V gene are SQVTM and ANQGSEA. The germline V and J ends were trimmed by 8 bases and 4 bases, with 7 bases remaining between them. The CDR3 sequence: CSIVADTQYF. In DNA form, the CDR3 reads TGCAGCATAGTAGCAGATACGCAGTATTTT.

The genes are TRBV28 and TRBJ1-4; possible D gene TRBD1, 5 bases. The CDR3 consists of 15 residues. V lost 6 bases and J 8 bases, leaving 19 bases between the germline ends. Germline V gene data show CDR1 as MDHEN and CDR2 as SYDVKM. The chain's CDR3 is CASSTRRQGREKLFF. The CDR3 nucleotides read TGTGCCAGCAGCACAAGGCGGCAGGGTAGGGAAAAACTGTTTTTT.

This clonotype was picked up a small number of times. The chain links TRBV11-2 to TRBJ2-7; D uncertain. Trimming cost V 2 bases and J 2 bases, with 7 bases left between them. The CDR3 sequence is 13 residues long. The V gene's germline CDR1 is SGHAT and CDR2 FQNNGV. CDR3 loop: CASSLYVPYEQYF. The CDR3, as DNA: TGTGCCAGCAGCTTATACGTACCCTACGAGCAGTACTTC.

For this clonotype: This likely comes from a read error, as the CDR3 has no conserved phenylalanine or tryptophan at its end. The chain joins TRBV10-3 to TRBJ2-3; the D gene is possibly TRBD2 (6 bases). Germline values: CDR1 ENHRY, CDR2 SYGVKD. V was shortened by 4 bases and J by 5 bases, with 13 bases between the two germline ends. The CDR3 covers 14 residues. CDR3 residues: CAISVGGDGDTQYS. DNA of the CDR3: TGTGCCATCAGTGTAGGAGGGGATGGAGATACGCAGTATTCT.

The chain combines TRBV14 with TRBJ1-1; 8 positions agree with TRBD1. V trimming: 4 bases; J trimming: 1 base; junction bases outside the gene matches: 8. The germline CDR1 and CDR2 sequences are SGHDN and FVKESK. This CDR3 has 16 amino acids. The chain's CDR3 is CASSLGDRQKNTEAFF. In DNA, the CDR3 is TGTGCCAGCAGCCTCGGGGACAGGCAAAAGAACACTGAAGCTTTCTTT.

In this sample, this clonotype turned up a few times. J is TRBJ2-5 and V is TRBV20-1; TRBD2 matches 7 bases. Germline V gene sequence: CDR1 DFQATT, CDR2 SNEGSKA (reference sequence). With 6 bases clipped from V and 5 bases from J, the junction kept 9 bases outside the gene matches. The CDR3 runs 13 residues. CDR3: CSAGDYPKETQYF. For the CDR3, the DNA is TGCAGTGCGGGGGACTACCCCAAGGAGACCCAGTACTTC.

This clonotype was recorded a few times. The V call is TRBV2, the J call TRBJ2-1, with 7 bases fitting TRBD1. V shed 6 bases, J shed 5 bases, and the junction held 4 bases outside the gene matches. The germline CDR1 and CDR2 sequences are SNHLY and FYNNEI. CDR3 length: 13 amino acids. The CDR3 spells CASRRGRDNEQFF. The DNA for the CDR3 is TGTGCCAGCAGGAGGGGGCGAGACAATGAGCAGTTCTTC.

This clonotype showed up just a few times. The genes are TRBV12-3 or TRBV12-4 and TRBJ2-1; D unresolved. The CDR3 sequence is 15 residues long. V was cut by 7 bases and J by 6 bases, with 19 bases left in between. The CDR3 nucleotides read TGTGCCAGCATCCTGGACGGCTTAACCGCCAATGAGCAGTTCTTC. This gives the protein CASILDGLTANEQFF.

This chain connects TRBV6-2 or TRBV6-3 to TRBJ2-7, with D possibly called TRBD1 or TRBD2 (5 bases each). Per the germline V gene, CDR1 is MNHEY and CDR2 is SVGEGT. CDR3 length equals 14 residues. V was trimmed by 7 bases and J by 6 bases, leaving 19 bases between them. CDR3 in amino acids: CASTVRGQSAEQYF. The CDR3 nucleotides are TGTGCCAGCACCGTACGGGGCCAATCGGCCGAGCAGTACTTC.

This rearrangement joins TRBV28 to TRBJ2-1; D perhaps matches TRBD2 (6 bases). In germline, CDR1 is MDHEN, CDR2 SYDVKM. The V gene lost 2 bases and the J gene lost 4 bases, with 15 bases spanning the gap. This CDR3 has 16 amino acids. The CDR3 protein is CASSLDSGLGYNEQFF. The CDR3 DNA is TGTGCCAGCAGTTTAGATAGCGGACTCGGGTACAATGAGCAGTTCTTC.

This clonotype has just a few counts. V is TRBV6-6 and J is TRBJ1-2; weak D call: TRBD1 (5 bases). The CDR3 covers 15 residues. Trimming took 0 bases from V and 8 from J, leaving 16 bases between them. In germline, CDR1 is MNHNY, CDR2 SVGAGI (reference sequence). CDR3 sequence: CASSYSGQGRWGYTF. The CDR3 nucleotides are TGTGCCAGCAGTTACTCCGGTCAGGGCAGGTGGGGCTACACCTTC.

This clonotype was counted only a few times. V gene TRBV4-2 combines with J gene TRBJ1-5; 7 positions match TRBD1. V gave up 0 bases and J gave up 0 bases; unmatched junction bases: 8. Germline CDR1 and CDR2: LGHNA and YNFKEQ. The CDR3 covers 18 residues. The CDR3 DNA reads TGTGCCAGCAGCCAAGATGGGACAGAGTTCAATAGCAATCAGCCCCAGCATTTT. This codes for CASSQDGTEFNSNQPQHF.

The chain uses TRBV20-1 and TRBJ2-1; 9 bases line up with TRBD2. V gave up 0 bases and J gave up 6 bases; unmatched junction bases: 12. Germline CDR1 is DFQATT and CDR2 is SNEGSKA (reference sequence). The CDR3 covers 17 residues. The CDR3 nucleotides are TGCAGTGCTAGAGATTTTTCAGGGCGGGAGGGCCTCAATGAGCAGTTCTTC. Protein: CSARDFSGREGLNEQFF.

This clonotype has more than one count but fewer than ten. The J gene is TRBJ1-2, the V gene TRBV20-1; D gene ambiguous. Trimming cost V 5 bases and J 5 bases, with 12 bases left between them. There are 12 residues in the CDR3. Germline V gene data show CDR1 as DFQATT and CDR2 as SNEGSKA (reference sequence). CDR3 sequence reads: CSAPPGIYGYTF. The CDR3 region has the DNA TGCAGTGCTCCACCGGGCATTTATGGCTACACCTTC.

This chain uses TRBV7-9 with TRBJ2-1, with TRBD2 as a possible D gene (5 bases). The CDR3 is 14 residues long. V gave up 7 bases and J gave up 2 bases, with 12 bases separating them. Germline CDR1 SEHNR, CDR2 FQNEAQ (reference sequence). CDR3 region: CASNPGKTYNEQFF. The CDR3 DNA reads TGTGCCAGCAACCCGGGGAAAACCTACAATGAGCAGTTCTTC.

The chain is built from TRBV28 and TRBJ2-7, with D possibly being TRBD2 (5 bases). The end of the DNA fits TRBJ2-5 better, so the J call may be wrong. The CDR3 is made up of 14 amino acids. Germline V lookup: CDR1 MDHEN, CDR2 SYDVKM. In DNA form, the CDR3 reads TGTGCCAGCTCCTCCCCGGACGGAGGAGAGACCCAGTACTTC. The encoded protein is CASSSPDGGETQYF.

This chain uses TRBV27 with TRBJ2-4; TRBD1 aligns across 7 bases. The end of the DNA is better explained by TRBJ2-7, so the J call may be wrong. From germline, CDR1 is MNHEY and CDR2 SMNVEV (reference sequence). The CDR3 contains 15 residues. The CDR3 DNA reads TGTGCCAGCAGTTTAGAAACCGGGACAGCCTACGAGCAGTACTTC. This translates into CASSLETGTAYEQYF.

This chain joins TRBV20-1 and TRBJ2-5; D may correspond to TRBD1 or TRBD2 (5 bases each). V lost 6 bases, J lost 9 bases, and 14 bases lay in between. Germline lookup yields CDR1 DFQATT and CDR2 SNEGSKA (reference sequence). This CDR3 spans 11 amino acids. The CDR3 reads CSAGTAAAQYF. CDR3 bases: TGCAGTGCCGGGACCGCGGCGGCCCAGTACTTC.

At least ten counts were recorded for this clonotype. The chain has TRBV2 and TRBJ2-7, with D perhaps TRBD1 (6 bases). Germline V gene data show CDR1 as SNHLY and CDR2 as FYNNEI. This CDR3 has 14 amino acids. V was trimmed by 5 bases and J by 5 bases, leaving 16 bases between them. The CDR3 coding sequence is TGTGCCAGCAGTTACATAGTAGGGGGTAACGAGCAGTACTTC. Its translation is CASSYIVGGNEQYF.

Notes on this clonotype: At one of its ends the junction is not consistent with the germline gene, which may arise from a read error. V usage is TRBV6-6 and J usage is TRBJ1-2; D possibly corresponds to TRBD1 (5 bases). This CDR3 is built from 14 residues. Germline V gene lookup returns CDR1 MNHNY and CDR2 SVGAGI (reference sequence). CDR3 coding DNA: TGTGCCAGCACACTACGGGGGAGGGGCAATGGCTACATCTTC. It translates to CASTLRGRGNGYIF.

This chain joins TRBV20-1 and TRBJ2-2; D gene uncertain. The CDR3 has 13 amino acids. The V gene's germline CDR1 is DFQATT and CDR2 SNEGSKA (reference sequence). The V end was cut by 2 bases, the J end by 3 bases, with 7 bases between. CDR3 in amino acids: CSARRVDTGELFF. CDR3 DNA: TGCAGTGCTAGACGGGTGGACACCGGGGAGCTGTTTTTT.

The rearrangement uses TRBV10-3 and TRBJ2-1; possibly TRBD2 for D (6 bases). CDR1 is ENHRY and CDR2 is SYGVKD in the germline V gene. This CDR3 is built from 15 residues. The ends were cut back, 1 base at V and 1 base at J, with 8 bases in the middle. CDR3 nucleotide sequence: TGTGCCATCAGTGAGTGGGGGGAATCCTACAATGAGCAGTTCTTC. The encoded protein is CAISEWGESYNEQFF.

This chain uses TRBV9 with TRBJ2-4; D is perhaps TRBD2 (6 bases). CDR1 is SGDLS, CDR2 YYNGEE, per germline. V was shortened by 0 bases and J by 1 base, with 14 bases between the two germline ends. The CDR3 has 17 residues. The CDR3 DNA is TGTGCCAGCAGCGTAGGGGCAGGAGGGGTGGCCAAAAACATTCAGTACTTC. This codes for CASSVGAGGVAKNIQYF.

The sample holds a few counts of this clonotype. The chain recombines TRBV6-2 or TRBV6-3 with TRBJ1-2; D not certain. Germline V gives CDR1 MNHEY, CDR2 SVGEGT. The CDR3 has 15 amino acids. Deletions cut 6 bases from V and 0 bases from J, with 14 bases between. The CDR3 region is CASRQTTGANYGYTF. The CDR3 nucleotides are TGTGCCAGCAGACAGACGACGGGAGCTAACTATGGCTACACCTTC.